This is a list of T cell receptor beta chains from one sample in a study of blood T cell repertoires in COVID-19. Here immunoSEQ multiplex PCR was the method, and the copy in TCRdb shows in-frame clones only, minus some. The sample has approximately 300,000 clones, roughly 88% seen once. The sample consisted of peripheral blood. The origin of the receptors is a human donor with COVID-19, enrolled during active disease. The donor label of this sample is uncertain. The CDR3 runs from the conserved cysteine through the conserved F or W. The D gene is left open where the match is weak. Only part of the rows carry a size: once, few, many, or a class if the clone is expanded.

V gene,J gene,clone size,D gene,CDR3 DNA,CDR3 protein
TRBV6-2/TRBV6-3,TRBJ2-5,-,TRBD2,TGTGCCAGCAGCCGCTGGGGGGGAGAGACCCAGTACTTC,CASSRWGGETQYF
TRBV11-3,TRBJ1-1,-,-,TGTGCCAGCAGCTCCGGGGGGAGGGCCCGAGCTTTCTTT,CASSSGGRARAFF
TRBV7-9,TRBJ1-1,-,TRBD1,TGTGCCAGCAGCCCTAGGGGGCAGAACACTGAAGCTTTCTTT,CASSPRGQNTEAFF
TRBV4-1,TRBJ1-1,few,-,TGCGCCAGCAGCCAGACCGGGACACTGAACACTGAAGCTTTCTTT,CASSQTGTLNTEAFF
TRBV3-1/TRBV3-2,TRBJ2-2,-,TRBD2,TGTGCCAGCAGCCAGGTACTGGGACTACCTAGTGGGGAGCTGTTTTTT,CASSQVLGLPSGELFF
TRBV3-1/TRBV3-2,TRBJ2-3,-,TRBD2,TGTGCCAGCAGCCAAGTATCGGGGACTAGCGCCCGTACAGATACGCAGTATTTT,CASSQVSGTSARTDTQYF
TRBV5-1,TRBJ2-1,-,-,TGCGCCAGCAGCTTGGACGGTCCGAGCTCCTACAATGAGCAGTTCTTC,CASSLDGPSSYNEQFF
TRBV7-3,TRBJ1-2,few,-,TGTGCCAGCAGCCTTAATCCAGCCGCGTCAGGGGAAGGCGGCTACACCTTC,CASSLNPAASGEGGYTF
TRBV30,TRBJ1-3,-,-,TGTGCCTGGACCCGCAGGGAATCTGGAAACACCATATATTTT,CAWTRRESGNTIYF
TRBV10-3,TRBJ1-3,-,-,TGTGCCATCAGTGATAGTGCCCCCTCTGGAAACACCATATATTTT,CAISDSAPSGNTIYF
TRBV9,TRBJ1-1,once,-,TGTGCCAGCAGCGTAGAAGAGAGATTTGGTATCGGCACTGAAGCTTTCTTT,CASSVEERFGIGTEAFF
TRBV3-1/TRBV3-2,TRBJ1-5,-,TRBD1,TGTGCCAGCAGCCTCGGGACAGGGGGGCGTCAGCCCCAGCATTTT,CASSLGTGGRQPQHF
TRBV9,TRBJ2-7,-,-,TGTGCCAGCAGCGTAGATCTAGCGCTAACGTACGAGCAGTACTTC,CASSVDLALTYEQYF
TRBV7-2,TRBJ1-1,-,TRBD1,TGTGCCAGCAGCCCCCGGACAGGCTTGGGCACTGAAGCTTTCTTT,CASSPRTGLGTEAFF
TRBV19,TRBJ2-7,-,-,TGTGCCAGTAGTATCCGGTTGGGCACCTACGAGCAGTACTTC,CASSIRLGTYEQYF
TRBV7-9,TRBJ1-2,once,-,TGTGCCAGCAGCTTGGACGGCGGGACCCCCTATATGTTC,CASSLDGGTPYMF
TRBV30,TRBJ2-5,few,-,TGTGCCTGGAGGCGGGATCCCGAGACCCAGTACTTC,CAWRRDPETQYF
TRBV29-1,TRBJ2-2,-,-,TGCAGCGTTGAGAGTGGAGGAGGCGGGGAGCTGTTTTTT,CSVESGGGGELFF
TRBV27,TRBJ2-7,-,TRBD1,TGTGCCCGCTCCCTGGACAGGGTTTTTTACGAGCAGTACTTC,CARSLDRVFYEQYF
TRBV19,TRBJ2-2,-,-,TGTGCCAGTAGTATCGCGATCAGGGGGGAGCTGTTTTTT,CASSIAIRGELFF
TRBV11-2,TRBJ1-1,-,-,TGTGCCAGCAGCTTATACACCCAGGGAGGGGAAGCTTTCTTT,CASSLYTQGGEAFF
TRBV11-2,TRBJ2-3,-,-,TGTGCCAGCAGCCGCCGTGGGGAGGAAAGCACAGATACGCAGTATTTT,CASSRRGEESTDTQYF
TRBV7-2,TRBJ2-3,-,TRBD2,TGTGCCAGCAGCTTAGAGACTAGCGGGAGGCCCCGAAATACGCAGTATTTT,CASSLETSGRPRNTQYF
TRBV27,TRBJ1-1,-,-,TGTGCCAGCAGAATAAGGGGAAACACTGAAGCTTTCTTT,CASRIRGNTEAFF
TRBV30,TRBJ1-3,-,-,TGTGCCTGGAGTAAAGAGGCAAGCTCTGGAAACACCATATATTTT,CAWSKEASSGNTIYF
TRBV7-3,TRBJ2-7,-,TRBD2,TGTGCCAGCAGCGTAACTAGCGGGGGATCCTACGAGCAGTACTTC,CASSVTSGGSYEQYF
TRBV11-3,TRBJ2-2,-,-,TGTGCCAGCAGCTCTACCGGCGGGGAGCTGTTTTTT,CASSSTGGELFF
TRBV9,TRBJ2-2,-,-,TGTGCCAGCAGCGTAGAGTCCAGGGGCCGGGGCACCGGGGAGCTGTTTTTT,CASSVESRGRGTGELFF
TRBV5-1,TRBJ2-2,-,TRBD2,TGCGCCAGCAGCTTGGCACTAGCGGGAACCAGGGAGCTGTTTTTT,CASSLALAGTRELFF
TRBV28,TRBJ2-7,few,-,TGTGCCAGCAGCCCCGGGACTCCTCCACACGAGCAGTACTTC,CASSPGTPPHEQYF
TRBV28,TRBJ1-5,-,TRBD1,TGTGCCAGCAGTAATAATAACAGGGGTAGCAATCAGCCCCAGCATTTT,CASSNNNRGSNQPQHF
TRBV19,TRBJ2-2,-,-,TGTGCCAGTCGAGGCACCGGGGAGCTGTTTTTT,CASRGTGELFF
TRBV4-3,TRBJ2-3,-,TRBD2,TGCGCCAGCAGCCACGGGACTAGCGGGATCACAGATACGCAGTATTTT,CASSHGTSGITDTQYF
TRBV7-2,TRBJ1-1,-,-,TGTGCCAGCAGCTTTCAGGGGATGAACACTGAAGCTTTCTTT,CASSFQGMNTEAFF
TRBV19,TRBJ2-5,-,TRBD1,TGTGCCAGTAGCGACAGGGTGGGAGAGACCCAGTACTTC,CASSDRVGETQYF
TRBV30,TRBJ1-2,-,-,TGTGCCTGGAAGGACATTTATGGCTACACCTTC,CAWKDIYGYTF
TRBV2,TRBJ1-5,-,TRBD1,TGTGCCAGCAGCGGACAGGGATTCAATCAGCCCCAGCATTTT,CASSGQGFNQPQHF
TRBV5-6,TRBJ2-1,-,TRBD2,TGTGCCAGCAGCTGGGGTCCAGCGGGAGGAGACAATGAGCAGTTCTTC,CASSWGPAGGDNEQFF
TRBV27,TRBJ2-1,-,-,TGTGCCAGCAGCGACATCGACTCCTACAATGAGCAGTTCTTC,CASSDIDSYNEQFF
TRBV9,TRBJ1-2,-,TRBD1,TGTGCCAGCAGCGTCGCTGACAGGGTTTATGGCTACACCTTC,CASSVADRVYGYTF